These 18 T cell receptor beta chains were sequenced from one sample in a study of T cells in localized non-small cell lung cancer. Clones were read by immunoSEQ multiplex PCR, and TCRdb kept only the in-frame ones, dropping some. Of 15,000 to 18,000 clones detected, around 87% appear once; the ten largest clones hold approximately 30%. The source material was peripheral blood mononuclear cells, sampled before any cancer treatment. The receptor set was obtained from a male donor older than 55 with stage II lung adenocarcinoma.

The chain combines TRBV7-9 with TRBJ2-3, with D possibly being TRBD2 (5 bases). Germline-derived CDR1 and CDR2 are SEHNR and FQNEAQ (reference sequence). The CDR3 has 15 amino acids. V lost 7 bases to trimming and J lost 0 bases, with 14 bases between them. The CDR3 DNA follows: TGTGCCAGCACCGATACAGCGGATAGCACAGATACGCAGTATTTT. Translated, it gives CASTDTADSTDTQYF.

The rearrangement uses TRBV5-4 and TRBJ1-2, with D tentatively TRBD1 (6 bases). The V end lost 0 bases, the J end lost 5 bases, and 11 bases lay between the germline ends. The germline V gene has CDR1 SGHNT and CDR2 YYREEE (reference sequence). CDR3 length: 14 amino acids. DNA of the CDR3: TGTGCCAGCAGCTTGGCCCAAGGGGGTTATGGCTACACCTTC. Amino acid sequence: CASSLAQGGYGYTF.

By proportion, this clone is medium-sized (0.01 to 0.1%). CDR3 in DNA: TGTGCCAGCAGCGAATGGGCGGATACGCAGTATTTT. It is translated as CASSEWADTQYF. The chain has TRBV11-3 and TRBJ2-3; no reliable D call. The germline V gene encodes CDR1 SGHNT and CDR2 YENEEA. Trimming left V 5 bases short and J 6 bases short, with 9 bases between. The CDR3 is 12 residues long.

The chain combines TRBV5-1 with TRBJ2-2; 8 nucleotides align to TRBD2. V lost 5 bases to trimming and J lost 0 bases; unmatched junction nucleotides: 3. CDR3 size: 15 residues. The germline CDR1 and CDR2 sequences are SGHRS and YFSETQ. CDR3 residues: CASSREGTNTGELFF. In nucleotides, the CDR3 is TGCGCCAGCAGTCGGGAGGGGACGAACACCGGGGAGCTGTTTTTT.

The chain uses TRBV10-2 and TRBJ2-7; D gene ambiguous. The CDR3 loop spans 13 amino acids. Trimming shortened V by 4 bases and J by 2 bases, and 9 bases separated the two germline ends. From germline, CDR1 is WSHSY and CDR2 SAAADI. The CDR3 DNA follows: TGCGCCAGCAGTGTAGGACGTACCTACGAGCAGTACTTC. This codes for CASSVGRTYEQYF.

CDR3 protein: CASSLTGGYEKLFF. CDR3 nucleotide sequence: TGCGCCAGCAGCCTTACAGGGGGTTACGAAAAACTGTTTTTT. V gene TRBV5-1 combines with J gene TRBJ1-4; 8 nucleotides line up with TRBD1. This CDR3 is 14 amino acids long. CDR1 is SGHRS, CDR2 YFSETQ, per germline. J gave up 8 bases and V 4 bases, and 7 bases lay outside the gene matches.

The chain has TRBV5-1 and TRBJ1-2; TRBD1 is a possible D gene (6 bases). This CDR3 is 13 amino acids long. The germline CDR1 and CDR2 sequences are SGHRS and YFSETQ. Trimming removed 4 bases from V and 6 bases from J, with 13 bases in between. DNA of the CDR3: TGCGCCAGCAGCCCCCGGACAGATGATGGCTACACCTTC. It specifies CASSPRTDDGYTF.

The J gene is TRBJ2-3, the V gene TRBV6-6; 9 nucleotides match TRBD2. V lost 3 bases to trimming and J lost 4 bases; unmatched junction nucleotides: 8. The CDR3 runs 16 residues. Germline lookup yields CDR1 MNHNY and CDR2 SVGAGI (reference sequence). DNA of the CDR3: TGTGCCAGCAGTTATGCCGTAGCGGGAGTCGCAGATACGCAGTATTTT. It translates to CASSYAVAGVADTQYF.

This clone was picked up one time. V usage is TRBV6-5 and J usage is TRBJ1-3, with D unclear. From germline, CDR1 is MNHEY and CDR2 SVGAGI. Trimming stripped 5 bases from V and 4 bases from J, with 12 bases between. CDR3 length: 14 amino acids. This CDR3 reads CASSPPGLGNTIYF. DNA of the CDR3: TGTGCCAGCAGTCCCCCGGGGTTAGGAAACACCATATATTTT.

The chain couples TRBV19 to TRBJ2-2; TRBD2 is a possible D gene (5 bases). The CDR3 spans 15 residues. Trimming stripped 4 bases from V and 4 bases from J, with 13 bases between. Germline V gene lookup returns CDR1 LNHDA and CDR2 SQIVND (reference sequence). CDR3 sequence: CASSRWEKGTGELFF. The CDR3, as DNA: TGTGCCAGTAGTAGGTGGGAGAAAGGCACCGGGGAGCTGTTTTTT.

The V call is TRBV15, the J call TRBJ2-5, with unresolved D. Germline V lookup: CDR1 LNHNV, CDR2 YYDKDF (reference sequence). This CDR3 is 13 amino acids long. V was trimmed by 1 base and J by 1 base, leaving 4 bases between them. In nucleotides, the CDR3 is TGTGCCACCAGCAGAGTTAGCCAAGAGACCCAGTACTTC. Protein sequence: CATSRVSQETQYF.

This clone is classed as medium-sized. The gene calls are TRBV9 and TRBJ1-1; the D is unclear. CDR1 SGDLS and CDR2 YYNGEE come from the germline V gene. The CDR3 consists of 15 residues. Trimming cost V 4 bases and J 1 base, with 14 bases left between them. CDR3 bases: TGTGCCAGCAGCCCCCGGGGAAACCAGAACACTGAAGCTTTCTTT. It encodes CASSPRGNQNTEAFF.

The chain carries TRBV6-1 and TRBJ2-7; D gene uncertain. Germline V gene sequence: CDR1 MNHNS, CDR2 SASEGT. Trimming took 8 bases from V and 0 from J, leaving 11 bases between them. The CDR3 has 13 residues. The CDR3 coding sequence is TGTGCCAGCCTTAAGGGTAGCTCCTACGAGCAGTACTTC. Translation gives CASLKGSSYEQYF.

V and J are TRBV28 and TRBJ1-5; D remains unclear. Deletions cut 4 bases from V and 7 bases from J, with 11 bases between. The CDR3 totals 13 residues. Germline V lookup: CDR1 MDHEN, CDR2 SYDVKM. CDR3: CASSSNALQPQHF. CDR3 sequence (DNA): TGTGCCAGCAGTTCAAACGCGCTGCAGCCCCAGCATTTT. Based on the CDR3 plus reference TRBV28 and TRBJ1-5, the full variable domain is DVKVTQSSRYLVKRTGEKVFLECVQDMDHENMFWYRQDPGLGLRLIYFSYDVKMKEKGDIPEGYSVSREKKERFSLILESASTNQTSMYLCASSSNALQPQHFGDGTRLSIL.

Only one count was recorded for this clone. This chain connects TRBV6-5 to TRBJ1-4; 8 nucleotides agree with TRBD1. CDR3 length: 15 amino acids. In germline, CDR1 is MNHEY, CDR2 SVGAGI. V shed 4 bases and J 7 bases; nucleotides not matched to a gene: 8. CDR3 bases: TGTGCCAGCAGTTCCCGGGACAGGCCCACTGAAAAACTGTTTTTT. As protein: CASSSRDRPTEKLFF.

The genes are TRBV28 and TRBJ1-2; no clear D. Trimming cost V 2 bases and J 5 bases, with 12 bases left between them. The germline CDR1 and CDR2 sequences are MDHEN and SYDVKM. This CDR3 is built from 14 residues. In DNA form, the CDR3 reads TGTGCCAGCAGTTTAACCGAAACGCGGTATGGCTACACCTTC. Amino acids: CASSLTETRYGYTF.

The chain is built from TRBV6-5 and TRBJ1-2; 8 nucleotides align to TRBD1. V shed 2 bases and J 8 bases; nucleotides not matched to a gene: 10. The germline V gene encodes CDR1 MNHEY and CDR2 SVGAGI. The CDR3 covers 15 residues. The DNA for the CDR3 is TGTGCCAGCAGTTACCGGGACAGGAGCCAGCGGGGCTACACCTTC. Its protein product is CASSYRDRSQRGYTF.

The CDR3 coding sequence is TGCGCCAGCAGCTCGCTTGTATCCGGGACAGGGAACACTGAAGCTTTCTTT. Amino acid sequence: CASSSLVSGTGNTEAFF. This chain joins TRBV5-1 and TRBJ1-1, with 8 bases that match TRBD1. This CDR3 comprises 17 residues. Germline V gene sequence: CDR1 SGHRS, CDR2 YFSETQ. With 3 bases clipped from V and 1 base from J, the junction kept 11 bases outside the gene matches. Looking up the rest from reference TRBV5-1 and TRBJ1-1 gives the full variable domain: KAGVTQTPRYLIKTRGQQVTLSCSPISGHRSVSWYQQTPGQGLQFLFEYFSETQRNKGNFPGRFSGRQFSNSRSEMNVSTLELGDSALYLCASSSLVSGTGNTEAFFGQGTRLTVV.